A selection of T cell receptor beta chains follows, all from one sample in a study of shared clonotypes between healthy human individuals. Generated by immunoSEQ multiplex PCR, the TCRdb table keeps only in-frame clones and is missing some. The sample carries some 650,000 clones, about 96% recorded once. Input material: naive CD4+ T cells sorted from blood. These receptors all stem from a young woman in good health. CDR3s include the opening cysteine and the closing phenylalanine or tryptophan. A D gene is named only where the DNA matches it firmly. Rows may omit the clone size; those that give it use once, few, many or a size class.

J | size | D | V | DNA | CDR3
TRBJ1-4 | . | . | TRBV5-6 | TGTGCCAGCAGCTTGGTAGGCTTTAGGAGCTGGAATGAAAAACTGTTTTTT | CASSLVGFRSWNEKLFF
TRBJ2-1 | . | TRBD2 | TRBV12-5 | TGTGCTAGTGGCCCCGGGACTAGCGTAGGAAATGAGCAGTTCTTC | CASGPGTSVGNEQFF
TRBJ2-5 | . | . | TRBV7-9 | TGTGCCAGCAGCGCAACTCACCAGACTGGGTCGCAAGAGACCCAGTACTTC | CASSATHQTGSQETQYF
TRBJ2-7 | . | TRBD1 | TRBV13 | TGTGCCAGCAGGAGGGGGCGATCCTACGAGCAGTACTTC | CASRRGRSYEQYF
TRBJ2-4 | . | . | TRBV7-9 | TGTGCCAGCAGCCTAAAGGGCATTCAGTACTTC | CASSLKGIQYF
TRBJ1-2 | . | . | TRBV28 | TGTGCCAGCAGTTTGGGTATATGGACTCTCTATGGCTACACCTTC | CASSLGIWTLYGYTF
TRBJ2-2 | once | . | TRBV28 | TGTGCCAGCAGCCCCTATTCGGGGGTCCTAACCGGGGAGCTGTTTTTT | CASSPYSGVLTGELFF
TRBJ1-5 | . | TRBD1 | TRBV19 | TGTGCCAGTAGCCAAACAGGGGCCGGGCAGCCCCAGCATTTT | CASSQTGAGQPQHF
TRBJ2-7 | . | . | TRBV29-1 | TGCAGCGTGGGGGGGCGGGACCGATACGAGCAGTACTTC | CSVGGRDRYEQYF
TRBJ2-1 | . | TRBD2 | TRBV5-1 | TGCGCCAGCAGCGCGGGGGCCGGGACTAGCGGGATCGGTGAGCAGTTCTTC | CASSAGAGTSGIGEQFF
TRBJ2-5 | . | . | TRBV7-2 | TGTGCCAGCAGCTTAGATCCATCGGGGTACCAAGAGACCCAGTACTTC | CASSLDPSGYQETQYF
TRBJ1-5 | . | . | TRBV11-2 | TGTGCCAGCAGCTTAGATCGGTTTAAGCCCCAGCATTTT | CASSLDRFKPQHF
TRBJ2-7 | . | TRBD2 | TRBV5-8 | TGTGCCAGCAGCATTGGGACTAGCGGGAGCTACGAGCAGTACTTC | CASSIGTSGSYEQYF
TRBJ2-1 | . | . | TRBV5-1 | TGCGCCAGCAGCCCAGGGACCTTCTACAATGAGCAGTTCTTC | CASSPGTFYNEQFF
TRBJ1-1 | . | TRBD1 | TRBV29-1 | TGCAGCGTTCGGACAGGCATGAACACTGAAGCTTTCTTT | CSVRTGMNTEAFF
TRBJ2-1 | . | . | TRBV19 | TGTGCCAGTAGCAAGGGGGATCGAGATGAGCAGTTCTTC | CASSKGDRDEQFF
TRBJ2-1 | . | TRBD2 | TRBV29-1 | TGCAGCGTTGCCACAGCGGGAGAGTACAATGAGCAGTTCTTC | CSVATAGEYNEQFF
TRBJ1-1 | . | TRBD1 | TRBV11-2 | TGTGCCAGCAGCCCCGACAGGGAGACTGAAGCTTTCTTT | CASSPDRETEAFF
TRBJ2-1 | . | . | TRBV12-5 | TGTGCTAGTGGTTTGACCCCCGGGGTCCTCTCCTACAATGAGCAGTTCTTC | CASGLTPGVLSYNEQFF
TRBJ2-7 | once | . | TRBV6-5 | TGTGCCAGCAGTTACACCCGCGCCCCCTACGAGCAGTACTTC | CASSYTRAPYEQYF
TRBJ2-5 | . | TRBD1 | TRBV2 | TGTGCCAGCACTGGGACAGCTCAAGAGACCCAGTACTTC | CASTGTAQETQYF
TRBJ2-7 | . | . | TRBV7-9 | TGTGCCAGCAGCTTAGCAGGCCTAGCCGCCTACGAGCAGTACTTC | CASSLAGLAAYEQYF
TRBJ1-3 | . | TRBD1 | TRBV23-1 | TGCGCCAGCAGTCAACCGAGGGGGCCTGGAAACACCATATATTTT | CASSQPRGPGNTIYF
TRBJ2-1 | . | . | TRBV6-5 | TGTGCCAGCAGGACTACAGGGTTTCCCTACAATGAGCAGTTCTTC | CASRTTGFPYNEQFF
TRBJ2-3 | . | . | TRBV11-2 | TGTGCCAGCAGCTTAGATGGGGCGGGCACAGATACGCAGTATTTT | CASSLDGAGTDTQYF
TRBJ1-5 | few | . | TRBV29-1 | TGCAGCGTAAAGGACAGCAATCAGCCCCAGCATTTT | CSVKDSNQPQHF
TRBJ2-7 | . | . | TRBV28 | TGTGCCAGCAGTACCAGGGGTAGGGGGAGGGCCTCCTACGAGCAGTACTTC | CASSTRGRGRASYEQYF
TRBJ2-1 | . | TRBD2 | TRBV10-1 | TGCGCCAGCAGTGAAACTAGCGGGATGGGGAATGAGCAGTTCTTC | CASSETSGMGNEQFF
TRBJ1-1 | . | . | TRBV18 | TGTGCCAGCTCGCCTCAGGAGACCACTGAAGCTTTCTTT | CASSPQETTEAFF
TRBJ1-5 | . | . | TRBV18 | TGTGCCAGCTCACCAGGTGGCCGCGGGAGCAATCAGCCCCAGCATTTT | CASSPGGRGSNQPQHF
TRBJ2-1 | . | . | TRBV2 | TGTGCCAGCATCGGGCTCGGAGGGAATGAGCAGTTCTTC | CASIGLGGNEQFF
TRBJ2-3 | . | . | TRBV6-1 | TGTGCCAGCAGTGAAGTTCGGGATTCCTCCACAGATACGCAGTATTTT | CASSEVRDSSTDTQYF
TRBJ1-2 | . | . | TRBV5-4 | TGTGCCAGCAGCTCCCTGGTTCAAGGGTCCTATGGCTACACCTTC | CASSSLVQGSYGYTF
TRBJ2-1 | . | . | TRBV7-6 | TGTGCCAGCAGCCTAATTACGGGTGAGCAGTTCTTC | CASSLITGEQFF
TRBJ1-1 | once | . | TRBV2 | TGTGCCAGCAGTGAAGGGAACTTGAACACTGAAGCTTTCTTT | CASSEGNLNTEAFF
TRBJ2-1 | . | TRBD2 | TRBV4-1 | TGCGCCAGCAGCTTCCCTCCCGGGACTAGCGGGAGAAGAGCCTCCTACAATGAGCAGTTCTTC | CASSFPPGTSGRRASYNEQFF
TRBJ1-1 | once | TRBD1 | TRBV6-4 | TGTGCCAGCAGTCGGACAGGGAGCAACACTGAAGCTTTCTTT | CASSRTGSNTEAFF
TRBJ2-5 | . | . | TRBV27 | TGTGCCAGCAGTCTCACCGGGACAGCGGCCCCGGGGGTAGAGACCCAGTACTTC | CASSLTGTAAPGVETQYF
TRBJ2-5 | . | TRBD1 | TRBV7-2 | TGTGCCAGCAGCTTAATGAACAGGGGGGAGACCCAGTACTTC | CASSLMNRGETQYF
TRBJ2-4 | once | TRBD1 | TRBV6-6 | TGTGCCAGCAGGGGACAGGGGGTCGACAAAAACATTCAGTACTTC | CASRGQGVDKNIQYF